This T cell receptor beta chain was documented in a study of T cell changes during pregnancy in multiple sclerosis. TCRdb's copy holds only in-frame clones and misses some; the assay was immunoSEQ multiplex PCR. Here the sample spans fewer than 40,000 clones, 90% being singletons. The CDR3 extends over 12 amino acids. V dropped 10 bases and J dropped 4 bases, with 12 bases sitting between them. CDR1 and CDR2 from the germline V gene are LNHDA and SQIVND (reference sequence). This receptor was obtained from a female donor in good health, enrolled as a control in a pregnancy study. This chain uses TRBV19 with TRBJ2-3, with D possibly TRBD2 on 5 matching bases. Sequences were derived from CD4+ T cells from peripheral blood mononuclear cells, sampled in the second trimester of pregnancy. This CDR3 reads CATSLSADTQYF. As DNA, the CDR3 is TGTGCCACTAGCCTGAGCGCAGATACGCAGTATTTT.